This record looks at one T cell receptor beta chain sequence and its context. The data derive from a study of blood T cells in healthy people across ages. Through a sample-barcoded 5' primer and a J-beta primer mix, a second PCR was run for roughly 6 to 12 cycles. Via MiXCR, TCRdb re-called the 5' RACE reads, giving one row per CDR3 protein. The sample lists around 320,000 distinct CDR3 sequences, 25% to 30% occurring once. V was clipped by 5 bases and J by 9 bases; unmatched bases: 6. The CDR3 runs to 12 residues. Germline CDR1 is SGHRS and CDR2 is YFSETQ. The sequence was obtained from a woman in her seventies in good health. The sequenced sample was blood. V gene TRBV5-1 combines with J gene TRBJ2-5; 8 bases map to TRBD2. CDR3 residues: CASRQREQAQYF. The CDR3 DNA sequence: TGCGCCAGCAGGCAGCGGGAGCAGGCCCAGTACTTC. Complete variable domain (other parts from reference TRBV5-1 and TRBJ2-5): KAGVTQTPRYLIKTRGQQVTLSCSPISGHRSVSWYQQTPGQGLQFLFEYFSETQRNKGNFPGRFSGRQFSNSRSEMNVSTLELGDSALYLCASRQREQAQYFGPGTRLLVL.